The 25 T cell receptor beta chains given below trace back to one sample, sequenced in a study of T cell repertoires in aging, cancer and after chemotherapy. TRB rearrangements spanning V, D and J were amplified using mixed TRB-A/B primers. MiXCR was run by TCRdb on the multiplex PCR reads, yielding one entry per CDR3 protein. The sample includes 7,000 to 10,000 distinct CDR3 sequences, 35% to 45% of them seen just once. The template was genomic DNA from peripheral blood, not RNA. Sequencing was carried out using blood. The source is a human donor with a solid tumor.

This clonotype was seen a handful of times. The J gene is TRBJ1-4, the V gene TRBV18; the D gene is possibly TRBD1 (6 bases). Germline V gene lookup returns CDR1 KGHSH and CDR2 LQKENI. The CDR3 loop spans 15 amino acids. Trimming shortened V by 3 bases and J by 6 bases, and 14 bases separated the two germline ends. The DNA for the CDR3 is TGTGCCAGCTCACCGAGGGACACCAGTTATGAAAAACTGTTTTTT. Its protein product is CASSPRDTSYEKLFF.

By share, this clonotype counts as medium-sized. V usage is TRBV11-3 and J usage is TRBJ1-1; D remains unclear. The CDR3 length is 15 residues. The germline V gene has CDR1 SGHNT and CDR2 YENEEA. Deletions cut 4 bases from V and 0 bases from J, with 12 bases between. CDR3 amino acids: CASSSITAMNTEAFF. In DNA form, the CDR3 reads TGTGCCAGCAGCTCCATAACAGCCATGAACACTGAAGCTTTCTTT. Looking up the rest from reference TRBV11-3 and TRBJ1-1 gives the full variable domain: EAGVVQSPRYKIIEKKQPVAFWCNPISGHNTLYWYLQNLGQGPELLIRYENEEAVDDSQLPKDRFSAERLKGVDSTLKIQPAELGDSAVYLCASSSITAMNTEAFFGQGTRLTVV.

CDR3 nucleotides: TGCAGCGTTGTGACAGGGAGGAATGAAAAACTGTTTTTT. It encodes CSVVTGRNEKLFF. The V call is TRBV29-1, the J call TRBJ1-4; 7 bases fit TRBD1. Germline loops: CDR1 SQVTM, CDR2 ANQGSEA. The trim removed 4 bases at V and 5 bases at J, leaving 4 bases unmatched. The CDR3 is made up of 13 amino acids.

The DNA for the CDR3 is TGTGCCAGCAGCATGCCCCCGGGACAGAGCTACGAGCAGTACTTC. Its translation: CASSMPPGQSYEQYF. This sequence joins TRBV11-1 and TRBJ2-7; 7 nucleotides agree with TRBD1. The germline gives CDR1 SGHAT, CDR2 FQDESV (reference sequence). The CDR3 is 15 residues long. The V and J ends lost 5 bases and 3 bases, in that order; junction bases with no gene match: 10.

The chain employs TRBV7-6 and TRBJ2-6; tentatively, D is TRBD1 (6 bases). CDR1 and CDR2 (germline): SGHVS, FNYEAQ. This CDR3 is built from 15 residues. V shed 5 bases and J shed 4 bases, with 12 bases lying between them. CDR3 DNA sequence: TGTGCCAGCAGCGCCACAGGGTCCGGGGCCAACGTCCTGACTTTC. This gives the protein CASSATGSGANVLTF.

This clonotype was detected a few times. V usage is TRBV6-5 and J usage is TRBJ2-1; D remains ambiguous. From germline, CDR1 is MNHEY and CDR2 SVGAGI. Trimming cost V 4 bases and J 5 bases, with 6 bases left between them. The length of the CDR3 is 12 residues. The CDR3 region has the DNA TGTGCCAGCAGTTCCGGTAACAATGAGCAGTTCTTC. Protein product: CASSSGNNEQFF.

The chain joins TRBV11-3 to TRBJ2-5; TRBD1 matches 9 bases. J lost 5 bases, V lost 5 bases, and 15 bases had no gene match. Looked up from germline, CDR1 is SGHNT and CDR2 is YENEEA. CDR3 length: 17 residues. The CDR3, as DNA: TGTGCCAGCAGCATGCCCCCGGGACAGGGTGTGGGGGAGACCCAGTACTTC. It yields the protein CASSMPPGQGVGETQYF.

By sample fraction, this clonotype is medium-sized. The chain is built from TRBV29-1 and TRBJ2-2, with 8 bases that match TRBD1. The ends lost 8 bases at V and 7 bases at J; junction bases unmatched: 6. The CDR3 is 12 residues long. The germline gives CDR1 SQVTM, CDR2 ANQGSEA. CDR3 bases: TGCAGCATCCAGGGGGCTAGCGGGGAGCTGTTTTTT. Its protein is CSIQGASGELFF.

CDR3 sequence (DNA): TGTGCCACCTCCCTAAGGGCGGGGCTAGCGGGAGGGGCTAATGAGCAGTTCTTC. Translated: CATSLRAGLAGGANEQFF. The rearrangement links TRBV19 to TRBJ2-1; 12 bases fit TRBD2. Looked up from germline, CDR1 is LNHDA and CDR2 is SQIVND (reference sequence). Trimming at V came to 10 bases and at J to 7 bases, leaving 20 bases not matched to a gene. This CDR3 is 18 amino acids long.

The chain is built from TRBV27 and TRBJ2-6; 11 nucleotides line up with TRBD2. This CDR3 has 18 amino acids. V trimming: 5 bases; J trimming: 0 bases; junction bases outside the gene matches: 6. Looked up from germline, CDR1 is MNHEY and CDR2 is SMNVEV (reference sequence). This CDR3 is CASSTSSGRDSGANVLTF. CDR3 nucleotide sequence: TGTGCCAGCAGTACAAGTAGCGGGAGGGACTCTGGGGCCAACGTCCTGACTTTC. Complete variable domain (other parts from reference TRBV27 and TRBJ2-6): EAQVTQNPRYLITVTGKKLTVTCSQNMNHEYMSWYRQDPGLGLRQIYYSMNVEVTDKGDVPEGYKVSRKEKRNFPLILESPSPNQTSLYFCASSTSSGRDSGANVLTFGAGSRLTVL.

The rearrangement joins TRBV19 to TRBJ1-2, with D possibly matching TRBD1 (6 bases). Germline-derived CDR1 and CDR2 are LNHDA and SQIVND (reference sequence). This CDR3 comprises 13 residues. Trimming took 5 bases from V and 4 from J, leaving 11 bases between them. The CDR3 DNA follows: TGTGCCAGTAGTCCCGGGACAATCTATGGCTACACCTTC. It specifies CASSPGTIYGYTF.

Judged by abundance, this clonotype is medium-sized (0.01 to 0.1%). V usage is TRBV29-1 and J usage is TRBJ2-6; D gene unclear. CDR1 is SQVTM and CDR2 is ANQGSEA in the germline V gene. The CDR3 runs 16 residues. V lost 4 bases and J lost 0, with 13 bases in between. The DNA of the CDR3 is TGCAGCGTTGCAACGGATTCATACTCTGGGGCCAACGTCCTGACTTTC. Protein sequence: CSVATDSYSGANVLTF.

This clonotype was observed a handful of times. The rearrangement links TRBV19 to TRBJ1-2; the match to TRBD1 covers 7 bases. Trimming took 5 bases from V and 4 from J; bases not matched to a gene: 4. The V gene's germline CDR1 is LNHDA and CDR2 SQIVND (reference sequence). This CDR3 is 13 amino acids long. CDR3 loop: CASSWDSGYGYTF. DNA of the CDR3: TGTGCCAGTAGTTGGGACAGCGGCTATGGCTACACCTTC.

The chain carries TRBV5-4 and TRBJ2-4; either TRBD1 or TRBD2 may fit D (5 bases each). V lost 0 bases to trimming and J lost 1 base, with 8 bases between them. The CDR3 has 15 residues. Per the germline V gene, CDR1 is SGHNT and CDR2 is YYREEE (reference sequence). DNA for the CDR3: TGTGCCAGCAGCTTGGTCGAGGGGGCCAAAAACATTCAGTACTTC. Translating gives CASSLVEGAKNIQYF.

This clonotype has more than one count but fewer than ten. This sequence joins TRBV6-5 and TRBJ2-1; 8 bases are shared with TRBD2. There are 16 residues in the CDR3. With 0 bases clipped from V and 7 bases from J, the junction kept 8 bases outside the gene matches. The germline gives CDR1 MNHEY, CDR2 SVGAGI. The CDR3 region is CASSYSGGGPGNEQFF. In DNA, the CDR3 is TGTGCCAGCAGTTACTCAGGCGGGGGGCCCGGGAATGAGCAGTTCTTC.

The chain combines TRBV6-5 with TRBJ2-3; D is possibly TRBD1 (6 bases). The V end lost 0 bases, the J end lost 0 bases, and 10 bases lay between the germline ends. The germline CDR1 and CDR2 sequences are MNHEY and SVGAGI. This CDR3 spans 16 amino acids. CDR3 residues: CASSYSAGESTDTQYF. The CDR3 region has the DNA TGTGCCAGCAGTTACTCGGCAGGGGAGAGCACAGATACGCAGTATTTT.

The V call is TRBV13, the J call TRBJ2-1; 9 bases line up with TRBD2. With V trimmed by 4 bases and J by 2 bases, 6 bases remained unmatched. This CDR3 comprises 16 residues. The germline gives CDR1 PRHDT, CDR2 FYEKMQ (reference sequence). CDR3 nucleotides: TGTGCCAGCAGCTCTAGCGGGACTCGCCCCTACAATGAGCAGTTCTTC. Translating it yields CASSSSGTRPYNEQFF.

The CDR3 sequence is CASSLGTSSGSYNEQFF. CDR3 sequence (DNA): TGTGCCAGCAGCTTAGGTACTAGCTCCGGCTCCTACAATGAGCAGTTCTTC. The rearrangement joins TRBV11-3 to TRBJ2-1; D perhaps matches TRBD2 (6 bases). Trimming left V 1 base short and J 0 bases short, with 13 bases between. Germline loops: CDR1 SGHNT, CDR2 YENEEA. CDR3 length: 17 residues.

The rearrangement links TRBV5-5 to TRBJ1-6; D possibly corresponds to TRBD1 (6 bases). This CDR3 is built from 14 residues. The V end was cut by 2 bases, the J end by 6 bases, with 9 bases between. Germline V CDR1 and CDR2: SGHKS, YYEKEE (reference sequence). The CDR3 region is CASSFGQTNSPLHF. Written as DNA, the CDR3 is TGTGCCAGCAGCTTTGGACAGACTAATTCACCCCTCCACTTT.

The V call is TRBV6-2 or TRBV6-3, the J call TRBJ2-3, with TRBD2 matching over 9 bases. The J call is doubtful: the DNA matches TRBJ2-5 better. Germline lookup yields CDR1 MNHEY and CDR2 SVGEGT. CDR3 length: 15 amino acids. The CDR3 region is CASITRREGRETQYF. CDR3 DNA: TGTGCCAGCATAACACGGCGGGAGGGGCGGGAGACCCAGTACTTC.

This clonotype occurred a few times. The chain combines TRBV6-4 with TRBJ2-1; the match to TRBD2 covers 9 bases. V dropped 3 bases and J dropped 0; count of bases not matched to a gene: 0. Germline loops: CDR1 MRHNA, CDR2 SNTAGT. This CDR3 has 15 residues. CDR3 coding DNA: TGTGCCAGCAGTGAACTAGCGGGCTCCTACAATGAGCAGTTCTTC. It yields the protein CASSELAGSYNEQFF.

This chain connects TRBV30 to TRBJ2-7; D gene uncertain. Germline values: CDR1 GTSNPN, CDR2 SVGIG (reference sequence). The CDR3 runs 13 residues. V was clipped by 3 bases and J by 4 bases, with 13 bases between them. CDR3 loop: CAWSLNKGYEQYF. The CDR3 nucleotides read TGTGCCTGGAGCCTAAACAAGGGTTACGAGCAGTACTTC. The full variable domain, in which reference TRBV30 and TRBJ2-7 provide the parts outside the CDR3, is SQTIHQWPATLVQPVGSPLSLECTVEGTSNPNLYWYRQAAGRGLQLLFYSVGIGQISSEVPQNLSASRPQDRQFILSSKKLLLSDSGFYLCAWSLNKGYEQYFGPGTRLTVT.

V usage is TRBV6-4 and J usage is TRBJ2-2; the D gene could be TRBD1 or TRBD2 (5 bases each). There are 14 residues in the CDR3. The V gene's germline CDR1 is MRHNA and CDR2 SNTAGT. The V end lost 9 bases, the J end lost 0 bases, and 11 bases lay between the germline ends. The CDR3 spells CASRDGSNTGELFF. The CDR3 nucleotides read TGTGCCAGTAGGGACGGCTCGAACACCGGGGAGCTGTTTTTT.

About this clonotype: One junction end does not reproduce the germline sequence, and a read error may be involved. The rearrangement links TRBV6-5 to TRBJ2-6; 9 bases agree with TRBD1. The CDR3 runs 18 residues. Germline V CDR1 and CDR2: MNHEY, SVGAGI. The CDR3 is CASSWDRAADSEANVLTF. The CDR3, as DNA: TGTGCCAGCAGTTGGGACAGGGCGGCGGACTCTGAGGCCAACGTCCTGACTTTC.

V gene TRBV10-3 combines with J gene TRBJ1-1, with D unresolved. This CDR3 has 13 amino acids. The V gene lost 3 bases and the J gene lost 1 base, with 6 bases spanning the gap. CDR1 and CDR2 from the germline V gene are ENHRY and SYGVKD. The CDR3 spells CAISEPGNTEAFF. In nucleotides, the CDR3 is TGTGCCATCAGTGAACCAGGGAACACTGAAGCTTTCTTT.